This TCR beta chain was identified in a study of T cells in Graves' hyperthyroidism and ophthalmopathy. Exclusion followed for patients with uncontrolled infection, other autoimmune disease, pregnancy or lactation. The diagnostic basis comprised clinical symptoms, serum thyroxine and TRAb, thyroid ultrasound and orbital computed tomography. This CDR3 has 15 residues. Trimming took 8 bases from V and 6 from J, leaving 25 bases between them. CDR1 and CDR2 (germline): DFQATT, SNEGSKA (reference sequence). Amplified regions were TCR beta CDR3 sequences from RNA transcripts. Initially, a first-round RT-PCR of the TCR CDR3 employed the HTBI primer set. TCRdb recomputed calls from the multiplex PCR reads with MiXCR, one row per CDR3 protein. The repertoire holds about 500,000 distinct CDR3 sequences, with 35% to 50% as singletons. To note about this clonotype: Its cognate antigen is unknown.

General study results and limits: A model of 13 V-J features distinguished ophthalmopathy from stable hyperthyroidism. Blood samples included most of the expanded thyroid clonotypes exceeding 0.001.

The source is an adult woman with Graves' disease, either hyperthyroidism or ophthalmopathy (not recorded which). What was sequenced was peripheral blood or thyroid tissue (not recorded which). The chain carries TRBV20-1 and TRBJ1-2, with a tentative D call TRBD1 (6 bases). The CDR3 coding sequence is TGCAGTAAAAGAGGGGGGGCTTCCGGGGACGATGGCTACACCTTC. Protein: CSKRGGASGDDGYTF.